This note documents a single T cell receptor (beta chain) sequence. Its specific antigen is unknown. No much larger clone exists at a distance of one base, and base qualities are not known. The instrument given in TCRdb is Illumina NovaSeq 6000. TCRalpha and TCRbeta cDNA libraries were built by 5'RACE with constant-segment primers, adding sample barcodes and unique molecular identifiers. RNA was extracted from every sample with Trizol reagent. Amplification of the libraries took two PCR steps, and the second step added a second sample barcode plus Illumina TruSeq adapters. The libraries were sequenced on an Illumina NovaSeq using 2 x 150 bp paired-end reads. For the original study's pipeline: Demultiplexing of reads and collapsing into UMI-guided consensus sequences were performed with migec v1.2.7. With mixcr v2.1.11, UMI consensuses were aligned to TRA and TRB V and J templates and assembled into clonotypes. Clonotypes were classified as expanded or contracted when called significant by both edgeR and NoisET, with noise models trained on biological replicates. For edgeR calls, a false discovery rate-adjusted p below 0.01 and a log2 fold-change threshold of 1 were applied. As an exploratory analysis of dynamics, PCA with hierarchical clustering was applied to max-normalized trajectories of the 1000 most abundant clonotypes. Separately sequenced CD4+ and CD8+ repertoires were used to assign a CD4 or CD8 phenotype to each responding clone. TCRdb trimmed public reads at Q25 via fastp, called clones via MiXCR and kept in-frame beta chains. Merged by CDR3 protein, the rows form single entries marked with the most common genes and DNA. These V and J calls rely on TCRdb rather than the paper's analysis. Within this sample are hundreds of thousands of distinct CDR3 sequences, with around 28% of them counted one time only. The biggest ten clones account for about 14% of the sample.

The CDR3 measures 19 amino acids from cysteine to phenylalanine. Only CDR3 DNA is held: 57 bases, read in frame from base 1. V loses 5 bases, J loses 8 bases, and the germline ends lie 31 bases apart. From a lookup of the germline V gene (reference sequence), CDR1 and CDR2 are MNHEY and SMNVEV. Ficoll-Paque density gradient centrifugation was used to isolate PBMCs. This entry belongs to a study of T-cell memory formation after mild COVID-19 (dated by TCRdb to the early 2020s). The study in broad terms: TCR sequence clusters from the two donors were found to be largely donor specific. In a couple of donors, T-cell clones that expanded and contracted after mild COVID-19 were tracked by sequencing TCRalpha and TCRbeta repertoires over time. Two young, previously healthy adult volunteers made up the cohort, one male and one female.

The paper's findings and limits, for the study overall: Some responding clones were found in pre-infection memory, which suggests that pre-existing cross-reactive memory T cells took part in the SARS-CoV-2 response. Balanced CD4/CD8 phenotypes were observed for clones contracting from day 15 to 85, whereas a bias towards CD4+ was observed for a second wave of clones expanding from day 15 to 37. The study covered only a couple of mild cases, and larger cohorts including severe cases with pre-infection samples were considered necessary. Contracting CD4+ clones appeared mostly in the CM and EM memory subsets, whereas CD8+ clones were enriched in EMRA. Whether the second-wave clones peaking on day 37 were SARS-CoV-2 specific was not confirmed.

Sequenced sample: PBMCs or a T cell subset sorted from them (not recorded which). This chain is built from TRBV27 and TRBJ2-1; TRBD1 is possibly the D segment (6 matching bases). The TCR was taken from an adult woman who had mild COVID-19 (a few samples of this study predate the infection). The sample titles of this study are shuffled in the database, so cell type and time point are left out; the donor was told from shared clones. The nucleotides read TGTGCCAGCAGTCAGCCGTGGCACAGGGTAACAAGTCTTGGGGATGAGCAGTTCTTC. Translated, this is CASSQPWHRVTSLGDEQFF.